The 16 T cell receptor beta chains below come from one sample, sequenced in a study of T cell responses to AZD1222 COVID-19 vaccine. The data were produced by immunoSEQ multiplex PCR, yet TCRdb's version contains in-frame clones alone and is incomplete. Among some 49,000 clones listed, about 90% were seen once. The source material was peripheral blood, sampled 28 days after the second AZD1222 dose. The receptors originated from an adult who received the AZD1222 COVID-19 vaccine.

V is TRBV30 and J is TRBJ2-2, with 11 nucleotides matching TRBD1. The J segment lost 3 bases and the V segment lost 1 base, leaving 4 bases of the junction unmatched. CDR1 is GTSNPN, CDR2 SVGIG, per germline (reference sequence). The CDR3 runs to 16 residues. The CDR3 coding sequence is TGTGCCTGGAGTGGGGGACAGGGGGTGTACACCGGGGAGCTGTTTTTT. Translation: CAWSGGQGVYTGELFF.

The genes are TRBV5-1 and TRBJ2-1; 10 bases fit TRBD1. The V and J ends lost 4 bases and 5 bases, in that order; junction bases with no gene match: 9. This CDR3 has 16 amino acids. CDR1 and CDR2 from the germline V gene are SGHRS and YFSETQ. The CDR3 region is CASSRADRGEDNEQFF. The CDR3 coding sequence is TGCGCCAGCAGCAGAGCGGACAGGGGGGAAGACAATGAGCAGTTCTTC.

This chain links TRBV4-1 with TRBJ2-1; D is ambiguous. The V gene's germline CDR1 is MGHRA and CDR2 YSYEKL. CDR3 size: 13 residues. The V gene lost 1 base and the J gene lost 2 bases, with 3 bases spanning the gap. The CDR3, as DNA: TGCGCCAGCAGCCAAGTGCCCTACAATGAGCAGTTCTTC. This sequence encodes CASSQVPYNEQFF.

The chain carries TRBV4-3 and TRBJ1-4; D not certain. Trimming removed 0 bases at V and 5 bases at J, with 13 bases between. Germline-derived CDR1 and CDR2 are LGHNA and YSLEER. There are 16 residues in the CDR3. In DNA form, the CDR3 reads TGCGCCAGCAGCCAAGAGTTCGCGTTGACGAATGAAAAACTGTTTTTT. Translation gives CASSQEFALTNEKLFF.

Concerning this clone itself: The junction does not match germline at one end; this may be a read error. The rearrangement uses TRBV9 and TRBJ2-3, with TRBD1 identical over 10 bases. Germline V gives CDR1 SGDLS, CDR2 YYNGEE. This CDR3 comprises 15 residues. The CDR3 DNA is TGTGCCAGCAGCGTCCGGGACAGGGGCACATATACGCAGTATTTT. This codes for CASSVRDRGTYTQYF.

This clone was recorded a few times. V and J are TRBV4-1 and TRBJ2-7, with D tentatively TRBD2 (6 bases). Trimming took 4 bases from V and 4 from J, leaving 17 bases between them. This CDR3 region has 15 residues. CDR1 is MGHRA and CDR2 is YSYEKL in the germline V gene. In DNA, the CDR3 is TGCGCCAGCAGCCTCCATGGCGGGATTTCTTACGAGCAGTACTTC. This gives the protein CASSLHGGISYEQYF.

The rearrangement links TRBV7-9 to TRBJ2-7; a weak D match, TRBD2 (6 bases). CDR1 is SEHNR, CDR2 FQNEAQ, per germline (reference sequence). V was pared by 5 bases and J by 1 base, with 24 bases between. The CDR3 covers 18 residues. The CDR3 spells CASSPIPNRDGLSYEQYF. CDR3 in DNA: TGTGCCAGCAGCCCAATCCCCAACCGGGACGGACTATCCTACGAGCAGTACTTC. The entire variable domain, with the rest obtained from reference TRBV7-9 and TRBJ2-7, is as follows: DTGVSQNPRHKITKRGQNVTFRCDPISEHNRLYWYRQTLGQGPEFLTYFQNEAQLEKSRLLSDRFSAERPKGSFSTLEIQRTEQGDSAMYLCASSPIPNRDGLSYEQYFGPGTRLTVT.

This sequence joins TRBV25-1 and TRBJ1-2; D is unclear. Germline V CDR1 and CDR2: MGHDK, SYGVNS. Trimming stripped 3 bases from V and 5 bases from J, with 13 bases between. The CDR3 contains 14 residues. CDR3 loop: CASSDPALGYGYTF. CDR3 DNA: TGTGCCAGCAGTGATCCGGCGTTAGGTTATGGCTACACCTTC.

The chain combines TRBV5-1 with TRBJ2-1; either TRBD1 or TRBD2 may fit D (5 bases each). This CDR3 region has 16 residues. Germline CDR1 SGHRS, CDR2 YFSETQ. Trimming took off 4 bases at V and 6 bases at J, with 20 bases between the two ends. DNA for the CDR3: TGCGCCAGCAGCCTCGGGGAGAGGGTAGGGGTCAATGAGCAGTTCTTC. It translates to CASSLGERVGVNEQFF.

The CDR3 loop reads CASSEAQRARGGYTF. CDR3 DNA: TGTGCCAGCAGTGAAGCCCAACGGGCGAGGGGGGGCTACACCTTC. This chain links TRBV6-1 with TRBJ1-2; D may be TRBD1 (6 bases). Trimming removed 0 bases from V and 8 bases from J, with 16 bases in between. Germline CDR1 reads MNHNS; CDR2 reads SASEGT. This CDR3 has 15 amino acids.

V and J are TRBV4-3 and TRBJ1-2; 8 bases align to TRBD1. V gave up 4 bases and J gave up 2 bases; unmatched junction bases: 3. Looked up from germline, CDR1 is LGHNA and CDR2 is YSLEER. The CDR3 has 14 residues. This CDR3 reads CASSPGDRNYGYTF. The CDR3 DNA is TGCGCCAGCAGCCCGGGGGACAGGAACTATGGCTACACCTTC.

The chain has TRBV5-1 and TRBJ1-5, with D possibly being TRBD1 (5 bases). V lost 4 bases to trimming and J lost 0 bases, with 11 bases between them. From germline, CDR1 is SGHRS and CDR2 YFSETQ. The CDR3 loop spans 15 amino acids. As DNA, the CDR3 is TGCGCCAGCAGCCCCGGACACTTTAGCAATCAGCCCCAGCATTTT. Its translation is CASSPGHFSNQPQHF.

This chain joins TRBV2 and TRBJ1-2, with a tentative D call TRBD1 (6 bases). Germline CDR1 reads SNHLY; CDR2 reads FYNNEI. CDR3 size: 13 residues. Between the trimmed V and J ends, which lost 4 bases and 5 bases, there was a span of 11 bases. CDR3 loop: CASSVVGAYGYTF. For the CDR3, the DNA is TGTGCCAGCAGTGTTGTGGGGGCATATGGCTACACCTTC. The whole variable domain, filled in from reference TRBV2 and TRBJ1-2, reads EPEVTQTPSHQVTQMGQEVILRCVPISNHLYFYWYRQILGQKVEFLVSFYNNEISEKSEIFDDQFSVERPDGSNFTLKIRSTKLEDSAMYFCASSVVGAYGYTFGSGTRLTVV.

The genes are TRBV10-3 and TRBJ2-5, with TRBD2 matching 9 bases. Germline CDR1 is ENHRY and CDR2 is SYGVKD. V shed 3 bases and J 4 bases; nucleotides not matched to a gene: 9. CDR3 length: 16 amino acids. The CDR3 sequence: CAISDQGLAGVETQYF. CDR3 nucleotides: TGTGCCATCAGTGATCAGGGACTAGCTGGGGTAGAGACCCAGTACTTC.

This clone was counted once. The CDR3: CASTPGRGNTIYF. DNA for the CDR3: TGTGCCAGCACCCCGGGACGAGGAAACACCATATATTTT. The chain recombines TRBV6-5 with TRBJ1-3, with D maybe TRBD1 (5 bases). CDR1 and CDR2 from the germline V gene are MNHEY and SVGAGI. Trimming pared 7 bases from V and 4 bases from J, leaving 11 bases between. The CDR3 length is 13 residues.

This sequence joins TRBV6-6 and TRBJ2-6; D gene unclear. The germline CDR1 and CDR2 sequences are MNHNY and SVGAGI (reference sequence). Trimming stripped 8 bases from V and 3 bases from J, with 11 bases between. CDR3 size: 14 residues. The CDR3 sequence is CASFALNGANVLTF. Written as DNA, the CDR3 is TGTGCCAGCTTTGCCCTTAATGGGGCCAACGTCCTGACTTTC.